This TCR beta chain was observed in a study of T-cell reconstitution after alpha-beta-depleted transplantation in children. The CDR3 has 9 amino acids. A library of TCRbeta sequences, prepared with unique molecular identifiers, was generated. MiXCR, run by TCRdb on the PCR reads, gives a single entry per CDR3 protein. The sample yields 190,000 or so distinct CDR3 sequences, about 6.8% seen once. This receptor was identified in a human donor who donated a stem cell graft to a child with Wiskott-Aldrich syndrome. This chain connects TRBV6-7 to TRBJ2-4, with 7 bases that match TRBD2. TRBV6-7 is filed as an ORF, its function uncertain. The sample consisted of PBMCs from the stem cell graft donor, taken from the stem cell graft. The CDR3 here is CATGGIQYF. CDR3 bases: TGTGCGACCGGGGGGATTCAGTACTTC.